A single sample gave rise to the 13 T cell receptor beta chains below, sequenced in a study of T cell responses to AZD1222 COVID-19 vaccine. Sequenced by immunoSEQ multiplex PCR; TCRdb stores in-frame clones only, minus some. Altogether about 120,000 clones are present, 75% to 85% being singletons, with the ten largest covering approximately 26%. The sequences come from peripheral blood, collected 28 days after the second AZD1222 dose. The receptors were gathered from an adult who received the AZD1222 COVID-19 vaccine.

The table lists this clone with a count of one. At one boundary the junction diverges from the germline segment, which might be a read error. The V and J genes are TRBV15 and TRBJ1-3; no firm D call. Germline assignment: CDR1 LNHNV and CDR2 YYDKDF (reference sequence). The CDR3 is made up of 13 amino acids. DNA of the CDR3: TGTGCCACCAGCAGCCTGACGTGGCCGGGAAGAGAGTTT. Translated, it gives CATSSLTWPGREF.

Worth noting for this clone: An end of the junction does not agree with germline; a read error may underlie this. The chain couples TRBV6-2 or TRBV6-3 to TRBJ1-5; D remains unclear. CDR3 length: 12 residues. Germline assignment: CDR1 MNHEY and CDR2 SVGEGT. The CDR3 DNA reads TGTGCTAGCAGTCCCATCGCTCAGCCCCAGCATTTT. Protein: CASSPIAQPQHF.

For the CDR3, the DNA is TGTGCCAGCAGACAGGGGGCGGAACGTTTTCAGCCCCAGCATTTT. It is translated as CASRQGAERFQPQHF. The V and J genes are TRBV6-5 and TRBJ1-5; TRBD1 agrees at 9 bases. The V gene end was trimmed by 6 bases and the J gene end by 6 bases; junction bases not matched to a gene: 9. The CDR3 covers 15 residues. Germline values: CDR1 MNHEY, CDR2 SVGAGI.

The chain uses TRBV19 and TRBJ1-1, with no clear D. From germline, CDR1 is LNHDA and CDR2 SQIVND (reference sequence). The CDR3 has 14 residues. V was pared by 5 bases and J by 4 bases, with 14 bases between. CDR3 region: CASSPAVGSTEAFF. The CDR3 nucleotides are TGTGCCAGTAGTCCCGCGGTAGGGAGCACTGAAGCTTTCTTT.

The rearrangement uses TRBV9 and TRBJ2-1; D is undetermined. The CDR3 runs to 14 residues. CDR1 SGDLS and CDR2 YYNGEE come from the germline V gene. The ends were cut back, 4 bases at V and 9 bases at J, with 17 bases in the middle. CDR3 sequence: CASSPLFHPGEQFF. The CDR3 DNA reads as TGTGCCAGCAGCCCCCTATTCCATCCAGGTGAGCAGTTCTTC. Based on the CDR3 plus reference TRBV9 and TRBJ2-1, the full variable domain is DSGVTQTPKHLITATGQRVTLRCSPRSGDLSVYWYQQSLDQGLQFLIQYYNGEERAKGNILERFSAQQFPDLHSELNLSSLELGDSALYFCASSPLFHPGEQFFGPGTRLTVL.

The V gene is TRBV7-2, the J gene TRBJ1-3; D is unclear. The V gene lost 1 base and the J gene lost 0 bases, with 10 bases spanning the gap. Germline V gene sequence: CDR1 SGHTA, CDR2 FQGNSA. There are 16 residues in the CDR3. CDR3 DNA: TGTGCCAGCAGCTTAGTTGCAGGATCCTCTGGAAACACCATATATTTT. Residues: CASSLVAGSSGNTIYF. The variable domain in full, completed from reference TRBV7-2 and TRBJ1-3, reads GAGVSQSPSNKVTEKGKDVELRCDPISGHTALYWYRQSLGQGLEFLIYFQGNSAPDKSGLPSDRFSAERTGGSVSTLTIQRTQQEDSAVYLCASSLVAGSSGNTIYFGEGSWLTVV.

The CDR3 loop reads CASSQGYLNQPQHF. CDR3 coding DNA: TGTGCCAGCAGCCAAGGTTACCTTAATCAGCCCCAGCATTTT. The chain combines TRBV3-1 (or the pseudogene TRBV3-2) with TRBJ1-5; D is unclear. From germline, CDR1 is LGHDT and CDR2 YNNKEL (reference sequence). The V end was cut by 1 base, the J end by 4 bases, with 8 bases between. The CDR3 sequence is 14 residues long.

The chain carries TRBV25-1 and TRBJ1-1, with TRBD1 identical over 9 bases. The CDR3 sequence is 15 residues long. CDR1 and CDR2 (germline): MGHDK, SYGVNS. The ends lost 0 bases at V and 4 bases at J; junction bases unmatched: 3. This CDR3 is CASSEYGTGTTEAFF. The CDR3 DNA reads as TGTGCCAGCAGTGAATATGGGACAGGGACCACTGAAGCTTTCTTT. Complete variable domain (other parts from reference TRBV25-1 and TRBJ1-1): EADIYQTPRYLVIGTGKKITLECSQTMGHDKMYWYQQDPGMELHLIHYSYGVNSTEKGDLSSESTVSRIRTEHFPLTLESARPSHTSQYLCASSEYGTGTTEAFFGQGTRLTVV.

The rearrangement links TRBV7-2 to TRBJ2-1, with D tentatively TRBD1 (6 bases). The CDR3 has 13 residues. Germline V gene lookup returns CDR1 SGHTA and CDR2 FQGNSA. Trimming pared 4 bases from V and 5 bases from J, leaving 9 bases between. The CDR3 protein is CASSSYRDNEQFF. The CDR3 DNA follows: TGTGCCAGCAGCTCATACAGGGACAATGAGCAGTTCTTC. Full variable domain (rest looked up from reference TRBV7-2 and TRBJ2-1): GAGVSQSPSNKVTEKGKDVELRCDPISGHTALYWYRQSLGQGLEFLIYFQGNSAPDKSGLPSDRFSAERTGGSVSTLTIQRTQQEDSAVYLCASSSYRDNEQFFGPGTRLTVL.

In nucleotides, the CDR3 is TGTGCCAGTAGTCCAATAGGGGCAGCGGCTCCCAAAGCTGAAGCTTTCTTT. Protein: CASSPIGAAAPKAEAFF. The V gene is TRBV19, the J gene TRBJ1-1, with D perhaps matching TRBD1 (5 bases). The CDR3 covers 17 residues. The V end was cut by 5 bases, the J end by 6 bases, with 25 bases between. Germline lookup yields CDR1 LNHDA and CDR2 SQIVND (reference sequence).

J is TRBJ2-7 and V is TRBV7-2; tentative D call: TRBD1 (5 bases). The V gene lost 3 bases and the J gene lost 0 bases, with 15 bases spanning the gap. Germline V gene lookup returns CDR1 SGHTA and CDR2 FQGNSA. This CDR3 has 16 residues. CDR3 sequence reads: CASSLLRGTSSYEQYF. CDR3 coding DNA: TGTGCCAGCAGCTTGTTAAGGGGCACAAGCTCCTACGAGCAGTACTTC.

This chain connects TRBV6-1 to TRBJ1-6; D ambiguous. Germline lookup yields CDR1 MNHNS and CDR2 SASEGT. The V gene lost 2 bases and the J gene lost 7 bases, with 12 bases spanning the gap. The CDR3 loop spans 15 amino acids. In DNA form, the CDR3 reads TGTGCCAGCAGTGAACTGGCCGCCGCGAATTCACCCCTCCACTTT. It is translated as CASSELAAANSPLHF.

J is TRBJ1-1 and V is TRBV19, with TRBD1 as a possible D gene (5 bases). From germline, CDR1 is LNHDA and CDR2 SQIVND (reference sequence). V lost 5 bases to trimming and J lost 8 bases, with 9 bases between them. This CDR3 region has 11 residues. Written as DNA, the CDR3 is TGTGCCAGTAGTGGGGCAATCGAAGCTTTCTTT. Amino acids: CASSGAIEAFF.